This TCR beta chain was recorded in a study of technical replicates of blood from four donors. This clone was recorded once. The CDR3 covers 15 residues. CDR1 LNHDA and CDR2 SQIVND come from the germline V gene (reference sequence). V lost 6 bases to trimming and J lost 3 bases; unmatched junction nucleotides: 8. Measured with immunoSEQ multiplex PCR; TCRdb has only the in-frame clones, and not every one. The sample carries 85,000 to 100,000 clones, more than 90% recorded once. This clonotype was sampled from a human donor in good health. Material for sequencing was T cells isolated from PBMCs. The J gene is TRBJ1-5, the V gene TRBV19; 7 bases are shared with TRBD1. This CDR3 reads CASRRGTADNQPQHF. CDR3 nucleotides: TGTGCCAGTAGAAGGGGGACAGCCGACAATCAGCCCCAGCATTTT.